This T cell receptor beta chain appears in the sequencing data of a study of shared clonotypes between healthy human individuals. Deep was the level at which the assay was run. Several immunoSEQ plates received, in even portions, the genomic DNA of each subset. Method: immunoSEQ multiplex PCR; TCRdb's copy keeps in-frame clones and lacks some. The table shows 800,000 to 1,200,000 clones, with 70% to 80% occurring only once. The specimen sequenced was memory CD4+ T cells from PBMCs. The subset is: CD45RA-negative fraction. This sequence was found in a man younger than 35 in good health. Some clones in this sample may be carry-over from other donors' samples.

The CDR3 DNA is TGTGCCACAAACCGGGACAGGGGGACCGGGGAGCTGTTTTTT. Its translation is CATNRDRGTGELFF. V gene TRBV2 combines with J gene TRBJ2-2; 11 positions agree with TRBD1. The CDR3 length is 14 residues. J lost 5 bases, V lost 10 bases, and 6 bases had no gene match. The germline V gene encodes CDR1 SNHLY and CDR2 FYNNEI. The variable domain in full, completed from reference TRBV2 and TRBJ2-2, reads EPEVTQTPSHQVTQMGQEVILRCVPISNHLYFYWYRQILGQKVEFLVSFYNNEISEKSEIFDDQFSVERPDGSNFTLKIRSTKLEDSAMYFCATNRDRGTGELFFGEGSRLTVL.